This TCR beta chain was captured by sequencing in a study of metastatic and nonmetastatic thyroid tumors. Among the patients, none had received any treatment before thyroid surgery. This clone is judged medium-sized. Its antigen is undetermined. With MiXCR, TCRdb reprocessed the PCR reads. Among roughly 20,000 clones, 11% were seen once, and the ten largest hold 7.5% to 8%. Regarding the study as a whole: As reported, TCR beta diversity in blood and tumor was significantly higher in malignant thyroid tumors than in benign nodules.

The CDR3 totals 13 residues. Trimming shortened V by 1 base and J by 6 bases, and 9 bases separated the two germline ends. Sequences were obtained from blood. The TCR sequence derives from a female donor with papillary thyroid cancer or a benign thyroid nodule (not recorded which). Some clones in this sample may be carry-over from other donors' samples. This chain joins TRBV12-3 or TRBV12-4 and TRBJ2-5, with D perhaps matching TRBD2 (6 bases). This chain's CDR3 is CASSLGAGQTQYF. In DNA form, the CDR3 reads TGTGCCAGCAGTTTAGGGGCGGGGCAGACCCAGTACTTC.